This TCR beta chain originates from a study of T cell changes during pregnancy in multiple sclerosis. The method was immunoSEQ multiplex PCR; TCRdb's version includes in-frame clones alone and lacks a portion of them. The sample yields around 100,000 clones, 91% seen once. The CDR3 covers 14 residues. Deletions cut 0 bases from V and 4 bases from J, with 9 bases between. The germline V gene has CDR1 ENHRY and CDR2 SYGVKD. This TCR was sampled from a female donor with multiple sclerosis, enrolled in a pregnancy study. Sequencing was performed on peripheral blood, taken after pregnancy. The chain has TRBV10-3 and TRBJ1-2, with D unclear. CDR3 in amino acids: CAISESSAFYGYTF. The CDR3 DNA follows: TGTGCCATCAGTGAGTCGAGCGCATTCTATGGCTACACCTTC.